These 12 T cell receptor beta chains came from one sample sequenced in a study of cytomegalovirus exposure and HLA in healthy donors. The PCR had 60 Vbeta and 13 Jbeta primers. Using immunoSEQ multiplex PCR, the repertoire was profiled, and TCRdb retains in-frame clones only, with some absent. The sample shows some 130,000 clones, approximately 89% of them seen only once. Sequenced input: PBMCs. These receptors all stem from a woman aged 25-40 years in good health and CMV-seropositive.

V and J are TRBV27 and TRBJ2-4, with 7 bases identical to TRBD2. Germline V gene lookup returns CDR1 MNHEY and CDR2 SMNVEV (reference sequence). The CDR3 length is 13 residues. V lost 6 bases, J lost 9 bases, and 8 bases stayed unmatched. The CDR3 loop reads CASRPTGGGIQYF. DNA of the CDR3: TGTGCCAGCAGACCGACTGGGGGGGGCATTCAGTACTTC.

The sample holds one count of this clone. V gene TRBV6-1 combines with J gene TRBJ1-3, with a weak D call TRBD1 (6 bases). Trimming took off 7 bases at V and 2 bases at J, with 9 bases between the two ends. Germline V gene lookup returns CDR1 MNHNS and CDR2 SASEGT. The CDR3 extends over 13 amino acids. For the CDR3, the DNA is TGTGCCAGCACACAGGGCCCTGGAAACACCATATATTTT. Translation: CASTQGPGNTIYF.

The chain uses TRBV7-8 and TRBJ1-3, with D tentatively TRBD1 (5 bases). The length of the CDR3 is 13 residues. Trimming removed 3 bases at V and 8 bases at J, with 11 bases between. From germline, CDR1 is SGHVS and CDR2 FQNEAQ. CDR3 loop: CASSLGLRDTIYF. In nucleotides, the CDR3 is TGTGCCAGCAGCTTGGGACTAAGGGACACCATATATTTT.

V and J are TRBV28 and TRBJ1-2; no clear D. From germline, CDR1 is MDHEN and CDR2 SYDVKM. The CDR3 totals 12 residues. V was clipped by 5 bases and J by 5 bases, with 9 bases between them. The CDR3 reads CASSPGVYGYTF. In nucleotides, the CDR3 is TGTGCCAGCAGTCCCGGGGTTTATGGCTACACCTTC.

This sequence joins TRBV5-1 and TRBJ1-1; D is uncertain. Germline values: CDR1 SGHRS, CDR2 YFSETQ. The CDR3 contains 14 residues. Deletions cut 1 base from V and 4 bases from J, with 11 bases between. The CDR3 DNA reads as TGCGCCAGCAGCTTGTCAGGTAGCGTCACTGAAGCTTTCTTT. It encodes CASSLSGSVTEAFF. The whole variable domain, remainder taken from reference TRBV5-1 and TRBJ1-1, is KAGVTQTPRYLIKTRGQQVTLSCSPISGHRSVSWYQQTPGQGLQFLFEYFSETQRNKGNFPGRFSGRQFSNSRSEMNVSTLELGDSALYLCASSLSGSVTEAFFGQGTRLTVV.

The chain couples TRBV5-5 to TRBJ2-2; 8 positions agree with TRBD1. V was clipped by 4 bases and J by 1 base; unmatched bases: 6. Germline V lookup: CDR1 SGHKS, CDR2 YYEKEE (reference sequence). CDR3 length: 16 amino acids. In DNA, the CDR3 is TGTGCCAGCAGCCTCCAAGGACAGGGGAACACCGGGGAGCTGTTTTTT. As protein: CASSLQGQGNTGELFF.

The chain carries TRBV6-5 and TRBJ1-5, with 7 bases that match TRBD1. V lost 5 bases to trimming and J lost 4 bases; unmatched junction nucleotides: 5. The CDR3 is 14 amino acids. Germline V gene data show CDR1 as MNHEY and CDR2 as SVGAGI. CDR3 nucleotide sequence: TGTGCCAGCAGTCTATGGACAGGTAATCAGCCCCAGCATTTT. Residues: CASSLWTGNQPQHF.

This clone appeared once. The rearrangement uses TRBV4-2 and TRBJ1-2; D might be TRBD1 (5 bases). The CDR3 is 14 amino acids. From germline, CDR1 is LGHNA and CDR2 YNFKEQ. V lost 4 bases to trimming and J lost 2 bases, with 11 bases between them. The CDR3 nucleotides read TGTGCCAGCAGCCCTCGGACACCCAACTATGGCTACACCTTC. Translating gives CASSPRTPNYGYTF.

CDR3 DNA sequence: TGTGCCTGGACGTTAGGGGTCAATCAGCCCCAGCATTTT. Translated: CAWTLGVNQPQHF. This chain uses TRBV30 with TRBJ1-5; the D gene is possibly TRBD1 (5 bases). Trimming shortened V by 4 bases and J by 3 bases, and 10 bases separated the two germline ends. The CDR3 extends over 13 amino acids. Germline assignment: CDR1 GTSNPN and CDR2 SVGIG (reference sequence). Using reference TRBV30 and TRBJ1-5 for the parts outside the CDR3, the full variable domain is SQTIHQWPATLVQPVGSPLSLECTVEGTSNPNLYWYRQAAGRGLQLLFYSVGIGQISSEVPQNLSASRPQDRQFILSSKKLLLSDSGFYLCAWTLGVNQPQHFGDGTRLSIL.

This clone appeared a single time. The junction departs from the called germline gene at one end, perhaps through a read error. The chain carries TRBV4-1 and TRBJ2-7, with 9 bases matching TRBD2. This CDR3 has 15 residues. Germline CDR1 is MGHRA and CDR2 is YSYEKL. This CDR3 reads CASSQTGTSSSEQYF. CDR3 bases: TGCGCCAGCAGCCAAACCGGGACTAGCTCCTCCGAGCAGTACTTC.

The CDR3 reads CASSQTGLSNYGYTF. The CDR3 DNA sequence: TGTGCCAGCAGTCAGACAGGACTTTCTAACTATGGCTACACCTTC. The V and J genes are TRBV28 and TRBJ1-2; possibly TRBD1 for D (6 bases). V gave up 5 bases and J gave up 0 bases, with 13 bases separating them. This CDR3 region has 15 residues. Germline CDR1 reads MDHEN; CDR2 reads SYDVKM.

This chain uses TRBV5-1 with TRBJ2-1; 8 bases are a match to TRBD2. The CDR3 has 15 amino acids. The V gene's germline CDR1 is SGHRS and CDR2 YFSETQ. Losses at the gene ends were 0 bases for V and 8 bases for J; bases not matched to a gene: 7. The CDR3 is CASSLAPGGPDEQFF. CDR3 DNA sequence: TGCGCCAGCAGCTTGGCCCCGGGAGGGCCCGATGAGCAGTTCTTC.